Listed here are 2 T cell receptor beta chains from one sample, sequenced in a study of blood T cells in healthy people across ages. Primed by a sample-barcoded 5' primer and a J-beta primer mix, a second PCR proceeded for about 6 to 12 cycles. A single record per CDR3 protein comes from TCRdb applying MiXCR to the 5' RACE reads. Among roughly 1,800,000 distinct CDR3 sequences listed, around half were seen once. Sequenced: blood. These receptor sequences come from a middle-aged woman in good health.

This clonotype was counted only a few times. This chain links TRBV7-2 with TRBJ2-7; D is ambiguous. This CDR3 is 16 amino acids long. The germline gives CDR1 SGHTA, CDR2 FQGNSA. The V and J ends lost 1 base and 2 bases respectively, with 15 bases between them. CDR3 coding DNA: TGTGCCAGCAGCTTAGTATCGACGGCAAACACCTACGAGCAGTACTTC. It specifies CASSLVSTANTYEQYF. Complete variable domain (other parts from reference TRBV7-2 and TRBJ2-7): GAGVSQSPSNKVTEKGKDVELRCDPISGHTALYWYRQSLGQGLEFLIYFQGNSAPDKSGLPSDRFSAERTGGSVSTLTIQRTQQEDSAVYLCASSLVSTANTYEQYFGPGTRLTVT.

This clonotype was found once. The rearrangement joins TRBV20-1 to TRBJ2-5, with a possible D match to TRBD1 (5 bases). The CDR3 runs to 15 residues. Germline values: CDR1 DFQATT, CDR2 SNEGSKA (reference sequence). V gave up 8 bases and J gave up 11 bases, with 30 bases separating them. The CDR3 nucleotides read TGCAGTCCAATCCCTAGACATAAACAAGGGGATGAGCAGTACTTC. Translation gives CSPIPRHKQGDEQYF.